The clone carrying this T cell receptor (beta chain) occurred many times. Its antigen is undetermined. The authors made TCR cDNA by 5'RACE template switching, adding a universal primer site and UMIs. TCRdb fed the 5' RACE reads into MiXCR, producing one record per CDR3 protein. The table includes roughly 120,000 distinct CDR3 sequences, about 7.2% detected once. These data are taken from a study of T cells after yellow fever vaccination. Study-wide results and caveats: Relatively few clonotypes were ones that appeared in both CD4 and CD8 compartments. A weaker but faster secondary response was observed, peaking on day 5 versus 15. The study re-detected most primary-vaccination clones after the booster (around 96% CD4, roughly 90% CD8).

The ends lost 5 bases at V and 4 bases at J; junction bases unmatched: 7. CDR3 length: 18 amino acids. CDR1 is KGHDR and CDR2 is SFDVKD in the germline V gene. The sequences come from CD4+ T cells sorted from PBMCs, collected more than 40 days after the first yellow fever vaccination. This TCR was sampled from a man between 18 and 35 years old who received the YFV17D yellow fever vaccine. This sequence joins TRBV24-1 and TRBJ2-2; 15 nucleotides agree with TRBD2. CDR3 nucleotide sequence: TGTGCCACCAGTGGCGGGACTAGCGGGGGGACCCTCACCGGGGAGCTGTTTTTT. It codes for CATSGGTSGGTLTGELFF.